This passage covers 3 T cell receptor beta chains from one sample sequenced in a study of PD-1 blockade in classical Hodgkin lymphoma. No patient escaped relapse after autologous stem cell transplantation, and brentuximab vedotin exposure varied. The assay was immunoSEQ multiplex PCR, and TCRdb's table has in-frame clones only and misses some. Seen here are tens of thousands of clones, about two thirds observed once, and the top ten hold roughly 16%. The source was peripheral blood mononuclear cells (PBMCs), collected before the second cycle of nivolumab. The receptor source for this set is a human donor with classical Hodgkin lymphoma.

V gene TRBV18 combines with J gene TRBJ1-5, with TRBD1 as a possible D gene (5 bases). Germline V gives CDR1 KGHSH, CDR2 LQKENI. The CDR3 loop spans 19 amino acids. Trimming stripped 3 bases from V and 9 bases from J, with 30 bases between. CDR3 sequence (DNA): TGTGCCAGCTCACCCTTCTTGGCCTCCTCGTCGGCCGGCGGGGGGCCCCAGCATTTT. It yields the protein CASSPFLASSSAGGGPQHF.

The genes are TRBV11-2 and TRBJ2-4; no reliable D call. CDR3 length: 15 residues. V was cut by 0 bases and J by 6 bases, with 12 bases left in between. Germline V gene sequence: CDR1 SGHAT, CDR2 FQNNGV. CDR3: CASSLDSRVINIQYF. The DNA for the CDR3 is TGTGCCAGCAGCTTAGATTCACGGGTGATAAACATTCAGTACTTC.

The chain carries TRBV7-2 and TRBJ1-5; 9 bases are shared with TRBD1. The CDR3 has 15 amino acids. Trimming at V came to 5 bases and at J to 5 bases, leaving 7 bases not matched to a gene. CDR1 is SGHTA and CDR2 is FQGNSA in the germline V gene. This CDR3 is CASSARTGAHQPQHF. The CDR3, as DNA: TGTGCCAGCAGCGCCCGGACAGGGGCACATCAGCCCCAGCATTTT.